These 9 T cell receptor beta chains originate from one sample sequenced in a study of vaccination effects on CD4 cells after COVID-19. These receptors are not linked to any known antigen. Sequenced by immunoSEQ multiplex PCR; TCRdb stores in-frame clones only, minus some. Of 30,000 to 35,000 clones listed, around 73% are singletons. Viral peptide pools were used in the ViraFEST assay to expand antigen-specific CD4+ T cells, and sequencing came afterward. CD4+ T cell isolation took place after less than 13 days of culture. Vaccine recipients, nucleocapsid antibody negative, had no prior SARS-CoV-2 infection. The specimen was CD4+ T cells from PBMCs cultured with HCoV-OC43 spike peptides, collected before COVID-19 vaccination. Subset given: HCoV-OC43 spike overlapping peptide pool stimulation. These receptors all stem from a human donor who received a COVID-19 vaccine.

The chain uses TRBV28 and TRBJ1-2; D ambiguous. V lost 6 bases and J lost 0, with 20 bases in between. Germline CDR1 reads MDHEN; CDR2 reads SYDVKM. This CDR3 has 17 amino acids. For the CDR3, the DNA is TGTGCCAGCAGCCGTCGGCGTCTTGGGCGTACTAACTATGGCTACACCTTC. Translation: CASSRRRLGRTNYGYTF.

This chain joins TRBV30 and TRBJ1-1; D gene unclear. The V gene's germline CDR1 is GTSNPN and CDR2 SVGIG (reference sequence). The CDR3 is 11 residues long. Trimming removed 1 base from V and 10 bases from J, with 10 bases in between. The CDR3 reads CAWSEAERAFF. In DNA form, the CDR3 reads TGTGCCTGGAGTGAGGCAGAGAGAGCTTTCTTT.

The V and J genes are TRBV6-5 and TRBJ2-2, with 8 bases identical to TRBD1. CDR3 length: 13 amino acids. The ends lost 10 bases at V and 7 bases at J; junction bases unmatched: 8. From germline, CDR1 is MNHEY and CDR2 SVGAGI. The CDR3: CATYRGYNGELFF. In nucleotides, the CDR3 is TGTGCCACCTACAGGGGGTACAACGGGGAGCTGTTTTTT.

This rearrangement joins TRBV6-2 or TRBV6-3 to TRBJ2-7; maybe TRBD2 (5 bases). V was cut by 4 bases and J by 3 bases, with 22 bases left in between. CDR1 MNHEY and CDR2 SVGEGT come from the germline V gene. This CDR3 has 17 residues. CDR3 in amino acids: CASSSLVAGTGVYEQYF. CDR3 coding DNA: TGTGCCAGCAGTTCACTAGTGGCAGGAACTGGTGTCTACGAGCAGTACTTC.

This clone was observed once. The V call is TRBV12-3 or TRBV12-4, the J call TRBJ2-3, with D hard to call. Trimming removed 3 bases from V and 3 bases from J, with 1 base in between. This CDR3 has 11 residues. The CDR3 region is CASSLTDTQYF. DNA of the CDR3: TGTGCCAGCAGTTTGACAGATACGCAGTATTTT.

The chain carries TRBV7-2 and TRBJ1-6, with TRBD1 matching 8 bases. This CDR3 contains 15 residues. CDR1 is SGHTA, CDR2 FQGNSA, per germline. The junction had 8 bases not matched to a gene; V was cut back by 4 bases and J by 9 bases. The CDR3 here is CASSSAGGAGSPLHF. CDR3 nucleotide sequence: TGTGCCAGCAGCTCCGCAGGGGGCGCAGGTTCACCCCTCCACTTT.

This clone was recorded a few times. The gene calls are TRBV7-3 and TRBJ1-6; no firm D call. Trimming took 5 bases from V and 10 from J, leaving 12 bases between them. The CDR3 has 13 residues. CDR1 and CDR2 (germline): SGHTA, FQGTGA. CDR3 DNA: TGTGCCAGCAGCCCCACTCCCGGGTCACCCCTCCACTTT. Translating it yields CASSPTPGSPLHF.

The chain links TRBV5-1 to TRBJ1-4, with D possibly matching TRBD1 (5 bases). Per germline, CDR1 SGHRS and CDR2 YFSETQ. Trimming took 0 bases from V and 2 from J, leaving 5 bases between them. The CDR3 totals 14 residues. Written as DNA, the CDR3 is TGCGCCAGCAGCTTGGGGGGCACTAATGAAAAACTGTTTTTT. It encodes CASSLGGTNEKLFF.

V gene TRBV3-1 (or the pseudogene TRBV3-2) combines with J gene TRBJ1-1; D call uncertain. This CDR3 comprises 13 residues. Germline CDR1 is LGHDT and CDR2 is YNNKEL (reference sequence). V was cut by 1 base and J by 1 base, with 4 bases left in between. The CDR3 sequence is CASSQVRNTEAFF. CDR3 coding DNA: TGTGCCAGCAGCCAAGTTAGGAACACTGAAGCTTTCTTT.